This T cell receptor (beta chain) was captured by sequencing in a study of blood T cell repertoires in COVID-19. Study background: Both acute and convalescent COVID-19 samples were obtained from the United States, Italy and Spain. From T cells, B-cell-depleted T cells, or PBMCs came the material, which was cDNA or gDNA.

The germline V and J ends were trimmed by 4 bases and 4 bases, with 13 bases remaining between them. The germline V gene has CDR1 MNHEY and CDR2 SVGEGT. The CDR3 sequence is 14 residues long. How the authors handled the data: The authors estimated nucleated cell counts from reference gene primer amplification. Assay: immunoSEQ multiplex PCR; the TCRdb copy retains only in-frame clones and omits some. V, J and clone size derive from that table, while D and trimming were established from the DNA sequence. The table lists 100,000 to 150,000 clones, about 79% of them singletons. The chain uses TRBV6-2 or TRBV6-3 and TRBJ1-1; D gene unclear. The sequenced sample consisted of peripheral blood. The receptor comes from a woman in her 70s with acute or convalescent COVID-19. In DNA, the CDR3 is TGTGCCAGCAGTTTTCGTCGGGTGTTCACTGAAGCTTTCTTT. Translating it yields CASSFRRVFTEAFF.